This T cell receptor beta chain stems from a study of shared clonotypes between healthy human individuals. Background on the study: The plates for each donor numbered three CD4 naive, three CD4 memory, two CD8 naive and one CD8 memory. Overall study results and limits: Clonotypes not shared had lower generation probabilities than those common to all four donors.

This CDR3 region has 18 residues. The germline V gene has CDR1 KGHSH and CDR2 LQKENI. With V trimmed by 0 bases and J by 6 bases, 16 bases remained unmatched. Concerning this clone: Its antigen is unknown.

Only in-frame clones appear in the TCRdb table, and some are missing; sequencing was by immunoSEQ multiplex PCR. Of millions of clones listed, over 85% are singletons. Sequencing input: naive CD4+ T cells sorted from blood. Subset specified: CD45RA+ positively selected. The chain employs TRBV18 and TRBJ1-1, with 7 positions matching TRBD1. This receptor was identified in a man between 18 and 29 years old in good health. The CDR3 loop is CASSPPLTGSWLSAEAFF. CDR3 nucleotides: TGTGCCAGCTCACCACCGCTGACAGGGAGCTGGTTATCGGCTGAAGCTTTCTTT. Supplemented by reference TRBV18 and TRBJ1-1, the full variable domain reads NAGVMQNPRHLVRRRGQEARLRCSPMKGHSHVYWYRQLPEEGLKFMVYLQKENIIDESGMPKERFSAEFPKEGPSILRIQQVVRGDSAAYFCASSPPLTGSWLSAEAFFGQGTRLTVV.